The next 3 T cell receptor beta chains were all read from a single sample in a study of T cells in localized non-small cell lung cancer. Produced via immunoSEQ multiplex PCR; TCRdb's table is partial and in-frame only. Among approximately 6,400 clones listed, over 12% were seen once. The starting material was normal lung tissue next to the tumor, obtained before any cancer treatment. These receptors were obtained from a male donor aged 60 or older with stage II squamous cell lung carcinoma.

This clone was detected many times. V gene TRBV11-3 combines with J gene TRBJ1-1, with 7 bases lining up with TRBD1. Germline-derived CDR1 and CDR2 are SGHNT and YENEEA. Trimming took 4 bases from V and 3 from J; bases not matched to a gene: 14. CDR3 length: 17 amino acids. The CDR3 here is CASSSVVTGALYTEAFF. In nucleotides, the CDR3 is TGTGCCAGCAGCTCGGTCGTTACAGGGGCCCTTTACACTGAAGCTTTCTTT.

The chain combines TRBV9 with TRBJ1-2; TRBD1 aligns across 9 bases. Germline V gene data show CDR1 as SGDLS and CDR2 as YYNGEE. With 3 bases clipped from V and 5 bases from J, the junction kept 8 bases outside the gene matches. This CDR3 contains 15 residues. In DNA, the CDR3 is TGTGCCAGCAGCGCCGAGGGACAGGGCAATTATGGCTACACCTTC. Protein product: CASSAEGQGNYGYTF.

The chain recombines TRBV7-8 with TRBJ2-1; the D gene is possibly TRBD2 (5 bases). Germline CDR1 and CDR2: SGHVS and FQNEAQ. CDR3 length: 13 residues. The V end was cut by 0 bases, the J end by 14 bases, with 14 bases between. The CDR3 sequence: CASSLARDTREFF. The CDR3 DNA reads TGTGCCAGCAGCTTAGCTCGGGATACCCGGGAGTTCTTC. Variable domain in full (rest from reference TRBV7-8 and TRBJ2-1): GAGVSQSPRYKVAKRGQDVALRCDPISGHVSLFWYQQALGQGPEFLTYFQNEAQLDKSGLPSDRFFAERPEGSVSTLKIQRTQQEDSAVYLCASSLARDTREFFGPGTRLTVL.